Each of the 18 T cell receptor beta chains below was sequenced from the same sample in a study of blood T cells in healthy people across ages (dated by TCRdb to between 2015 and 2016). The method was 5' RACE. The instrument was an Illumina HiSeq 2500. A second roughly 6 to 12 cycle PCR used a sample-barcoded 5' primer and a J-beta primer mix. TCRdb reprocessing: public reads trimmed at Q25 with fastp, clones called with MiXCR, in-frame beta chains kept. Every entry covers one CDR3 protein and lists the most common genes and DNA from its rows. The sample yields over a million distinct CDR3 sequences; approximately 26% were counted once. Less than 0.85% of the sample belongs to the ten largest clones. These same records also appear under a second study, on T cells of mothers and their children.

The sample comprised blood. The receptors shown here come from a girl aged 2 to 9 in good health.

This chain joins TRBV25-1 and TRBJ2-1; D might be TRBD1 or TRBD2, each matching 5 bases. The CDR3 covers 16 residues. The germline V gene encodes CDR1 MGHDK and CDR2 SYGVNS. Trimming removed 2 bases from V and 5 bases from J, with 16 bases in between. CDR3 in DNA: TGTGCCAGCAGTGAAGGACACTCCATCGGGGACAATGAGCAGTTCTTC. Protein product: CASSEGHSIGDNEQFF.

The CDR3 DNA reads as TGTGCCAGCAGCTTCCCTGTGACTAGCGGGAGTGGCGAGCAGTACTTC. Translating it yields CASSFPVTSGSGEQYF. The J gene is TRBJ2-5, the V gene TRBV7-6; 12 positions match TRBD2. The DNA end lines up better with TRBJ2-7; the J call may be wrong. CDR3 length: 16 amino acids. CDR1 and CDR2 (germline): SGHVS, FNYEAQ.

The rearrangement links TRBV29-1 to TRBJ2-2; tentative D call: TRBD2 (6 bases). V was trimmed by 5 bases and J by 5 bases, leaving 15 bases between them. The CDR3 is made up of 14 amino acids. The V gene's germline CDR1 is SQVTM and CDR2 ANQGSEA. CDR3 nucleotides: TGCAGCGTTTACACGGGGCTAGCGACCGGGGAGCTGTTTTTT. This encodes CSVYTGLATGELFF.

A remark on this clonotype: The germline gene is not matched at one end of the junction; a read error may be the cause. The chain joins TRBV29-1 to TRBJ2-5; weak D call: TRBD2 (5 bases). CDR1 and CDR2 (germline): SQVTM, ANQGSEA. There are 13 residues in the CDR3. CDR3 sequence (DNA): TGCAGCGTTGCATCCGGGGTCGAAGAGACCCAGCACTTC. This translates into CSVASGVEETQHF.

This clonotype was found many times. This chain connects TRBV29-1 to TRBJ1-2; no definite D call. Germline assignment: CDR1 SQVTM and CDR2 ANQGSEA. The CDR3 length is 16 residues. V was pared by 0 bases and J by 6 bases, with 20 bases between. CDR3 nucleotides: TGCAGCGTTGAAGAACCCCTACAGTTGCATAAGGATGGCTACACCTTC. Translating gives CSVEEPLQLHKDGYTF.

The CDR3 sequence: CSASVHGSRNYNEQFF. The CDR3 DNA reads as TGCAGTGCTAGTGTGCACGGGAGTCGGAACTACAATGAGCAGTTCTTC. The chain recombines TRBV20-1 with TRBJ2-1, with a weak D call TRBD2 (6 bases). The CDR3 contains 16 residues. From germline, CDR1 is DFQATT and CDR2 SNEGSKA (reference sequence). V was pared by 3 bases and J by 3 bases, with 18 bases between.

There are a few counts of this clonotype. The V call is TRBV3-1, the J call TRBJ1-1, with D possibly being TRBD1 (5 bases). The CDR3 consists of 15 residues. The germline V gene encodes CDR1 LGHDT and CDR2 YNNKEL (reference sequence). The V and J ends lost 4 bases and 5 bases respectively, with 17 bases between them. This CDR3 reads CASSPKSGWGTEAFF. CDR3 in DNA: TGTGCCAGCAGCCCAAAAAGTGGGTGGGGGACTGAAGCTTTCTTT.

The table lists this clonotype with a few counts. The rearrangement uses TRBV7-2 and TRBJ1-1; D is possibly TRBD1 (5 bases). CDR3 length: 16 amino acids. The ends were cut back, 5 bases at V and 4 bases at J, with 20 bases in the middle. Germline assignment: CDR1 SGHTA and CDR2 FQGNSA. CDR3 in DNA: TGTGCCAGCAGCGGGGCTGGGGTTAACGGGGGCACTGAAGCTTTCTTT. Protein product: CASSGAGVNGGTEAFF.

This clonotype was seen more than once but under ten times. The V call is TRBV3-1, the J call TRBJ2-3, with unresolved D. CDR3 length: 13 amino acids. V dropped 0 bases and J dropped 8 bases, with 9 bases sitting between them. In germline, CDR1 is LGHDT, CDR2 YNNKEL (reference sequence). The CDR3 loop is CASSQEGIGTQYF. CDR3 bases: TGTGCCAGCAGCCAAGAAGGGATTGGTACGCAGTATTTT.

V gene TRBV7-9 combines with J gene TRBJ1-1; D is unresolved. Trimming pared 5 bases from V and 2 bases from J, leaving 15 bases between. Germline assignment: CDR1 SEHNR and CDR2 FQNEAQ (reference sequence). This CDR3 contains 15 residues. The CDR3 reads CASSQDDGINTEAFF. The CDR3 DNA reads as TGTGCCAGCAGCCAGGACGACGGAATCAACACTGAAGCTTTCTTT. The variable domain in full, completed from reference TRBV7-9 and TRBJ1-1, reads DTGVSQNPRHKITKRGQNVTFRCDPISEHNRLYWYRQTLGQGPEFLTYFQNEAQLEKSRLLSDRFSAERPKGSFSTLEIQRTEQGDSAMYLCASSQDDGINTEAFFGQGTRLTVV.

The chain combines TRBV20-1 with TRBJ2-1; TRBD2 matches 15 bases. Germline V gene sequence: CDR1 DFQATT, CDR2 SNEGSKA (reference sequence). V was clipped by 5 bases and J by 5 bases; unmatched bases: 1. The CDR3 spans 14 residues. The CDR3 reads CSAGLAGGNNEQFF. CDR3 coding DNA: TGCAGTGCTGGACTAGCGGGAGGGAACAATGAGCAGTTCTTC.

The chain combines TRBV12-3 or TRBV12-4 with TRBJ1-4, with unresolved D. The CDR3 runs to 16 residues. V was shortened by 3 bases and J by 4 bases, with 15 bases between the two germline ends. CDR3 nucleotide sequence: TGTGCCAGCAGTTTTGGCGCGACGATAAGTAATGAAAAACTGTTTTTT. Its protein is CASSFGATISNEKLFF.

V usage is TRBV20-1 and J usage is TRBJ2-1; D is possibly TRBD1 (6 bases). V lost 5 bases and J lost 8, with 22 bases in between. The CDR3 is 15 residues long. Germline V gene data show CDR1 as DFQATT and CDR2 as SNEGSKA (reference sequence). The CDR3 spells CSAQPWGRSAYEQFF. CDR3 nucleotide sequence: TGCAGTGCTCAACCCTGGGGGCGTTCCGCATATGAGCAGTTCTTC.

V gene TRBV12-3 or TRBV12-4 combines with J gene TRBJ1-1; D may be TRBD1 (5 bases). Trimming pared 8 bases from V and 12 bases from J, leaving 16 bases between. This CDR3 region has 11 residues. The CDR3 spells CASGPGAESFF. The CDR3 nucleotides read TGTGCCAGCGGCCCTGGGGCCGAGTCTTTCTTT.

CDR3 loop: CASSQRENTEAFF. The CDR3 DNA reads TGTGCCAGCAGTCAGAGGGAGAACACTGAAGCTTTCTTT. The V and J genes are TRBV12-3 or TRBV12-4 and TRBJ1-1, with D unresolved. V was pared by 5 bases and J by 1 base, with 8 bases between. CDR3 length: 13 amino acids.

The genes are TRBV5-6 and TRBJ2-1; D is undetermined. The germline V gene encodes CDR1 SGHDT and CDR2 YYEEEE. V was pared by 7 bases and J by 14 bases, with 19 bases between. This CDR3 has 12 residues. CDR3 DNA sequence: TGTGCCAGCTCCCAAACCGCTTCGTGGGAGTTCTTC. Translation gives CASSQTASWEFF.

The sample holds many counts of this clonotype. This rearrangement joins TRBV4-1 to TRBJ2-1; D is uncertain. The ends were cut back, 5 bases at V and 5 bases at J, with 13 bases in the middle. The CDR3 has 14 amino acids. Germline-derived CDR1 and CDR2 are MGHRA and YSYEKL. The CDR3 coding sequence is TGCGCCAGCAGCACCCGGAGTTGGGACAATGAGCAGTTCTTC. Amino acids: CASSTRSWDNEQFF.

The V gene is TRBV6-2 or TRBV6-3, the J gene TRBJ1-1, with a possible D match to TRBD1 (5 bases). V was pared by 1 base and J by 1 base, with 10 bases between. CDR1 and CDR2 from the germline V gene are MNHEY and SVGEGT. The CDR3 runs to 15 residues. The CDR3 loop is CASSYYRQPNTEAFF. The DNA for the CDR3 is TGTGCCAGCAGTTACTACAGGCAACCGAACACTGAAGCTTTCTTT.